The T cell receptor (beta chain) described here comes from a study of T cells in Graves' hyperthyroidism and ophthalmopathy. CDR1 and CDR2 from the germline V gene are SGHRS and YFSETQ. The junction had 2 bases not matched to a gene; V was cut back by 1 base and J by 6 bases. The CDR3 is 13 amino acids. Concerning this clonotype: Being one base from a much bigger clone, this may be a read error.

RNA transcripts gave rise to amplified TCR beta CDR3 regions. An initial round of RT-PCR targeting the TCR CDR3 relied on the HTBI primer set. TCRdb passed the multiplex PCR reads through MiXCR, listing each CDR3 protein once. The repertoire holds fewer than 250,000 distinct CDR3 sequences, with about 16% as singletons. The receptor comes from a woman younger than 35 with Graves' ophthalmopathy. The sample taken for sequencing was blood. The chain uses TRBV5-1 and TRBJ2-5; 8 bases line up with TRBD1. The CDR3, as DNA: TGCGCCAGCAGCTTGAGCAGGGGGCAGACCCAGTACTTC. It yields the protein CASSLSRGQTQYF.